This record covers a single T cell receptor beta chain. In the original workflow: Estimates of nucleated cell counts were drawn from the amplification of reference gene primers. Some clones are missing from TCRdb's copy, which holds only in-frame ones; the method was immunoSEQ multiplex PCR. The DNA gave D and trimming, while V, J and clone size come from that table. Of roughly 180,000 clones listed, roughly 86% are singletons. This CDR3 contains 18 residues. V trimming: 3 bases; J trimming: 3 bases; junction bases outside the gene matches: 9. Germline loops: CDR1 KGHDR, CDR2 SFDVKD. The data stem from a study of blood T cell repertoires in COVID-19. Study-wide background: Acute and convalescent COVID-19 samples came from the United States, Italy and Spain. Nucleic acid was either cDNA or gDNA, and it came from T cells, B-cell-depleted T cells, or PBMCs.

This clonotype was obtained from a man aged 35-49 years who had recovered from COVID-19. This chain uses TRBV24-1 with TRBJ2-1, with 11 bases aligning to TRBD1. Sequenced sample: peripheral blood. CDR3 nucleotide sequence: TGTGCCACCAGTGATGCGGACAGGGGGCTATCCCTCTACAATGAGCAGTTCTTC. Its translation: CATSDADRGLSLYNEQFF.